Included here is one TCR beta chain sequence, with context. No cognate antigen has been identified for it. No much larger clone exists at a distance of one base, and base qualities are not known. The entry originates in a study of response to subunit inactivated influenza vaccine (dated by TCRdb to between 2018 and 2020). For the study in its entirety: To follow how T cells responded to a trivalent subunit inactivated influenza vaccine, the researchers relied on deep quantitative profiling of the T cell receptor repertoire.

V and J are trimmed by 3 bases and 2 bases, and the gene matches miss 2 bases of the junction. CDR3 length: 15 amino acids, cysteine to phenylalanine. CDR3 DNA only is kept here, 45 bases in frame from base 1. CDR1 and CDR2, looked up from the germline V gene (reference sequence), are DFQATT and SNEGSKA. To prepare the library, RT-PCR was applied. Sequencing instrument: Illumina HiSeq 2500. TCRdb's own reprocessing of the public reads used fastp at Q25 and MiXCR and kept productive beta chains. Here each entry gathers all rows of one CDR3 protein and keeps the most common genes and DNA. A total of about 540,000 distinct CDR3 sequences appear in this sample, 11% to 15% of them only once. Together, the top ten hold 11% of the sample. What the study reported, not specific to this receptor: According to the authors, only a limited number of new T cells may be recruited by each seasonal influenza vaccination.

Material: PBMCs from blood, obtained about 11 days after vaccination. The clonotype was recovered from a man in his fifties or sixties who received an inactivated influenza vaccine. Donor details come from another sample of the same person, matched by shared clones. Recombination linked TRBV20-1 to TRBJ2-2, and 11 junction bases match TRBD2. The DNA sequence is given as TGCAGTGCTAGGGGGACTAGCGGCAACACCGGGGAGCTGTTTTTT. It codes for CSARGTSGNTGELFF.